This T cell receptor (beta chain) was observed in a study of shared clonotypes between healthy human individuals. Assay used: immunoSEQ multiplex PCR; TCRdb lists only in-frame clones, some missing. The table records roughly 500,000 clones, around 73% of them present only once. Study results and caveats: Researchers sampled only blood; tissue repertoires likely differ.

CDR3 size: 14 residues. Trimming removed 5 bases at V and 4 bases at J, with 14 bases between. Germline V CDR1 and CDR2: MNHEY, SMNVEV (reference sequence). Note on this clone: Its specificity is not known.

The sequencing input was PBMCs. This clonotype was obtained from a woman aged 40-49 years in good health. Some clones in this sample may be carry-over from other donors' samples. The chain employs TRBV27 and TRBJ2-5, with D possibly being TRBD2 (6 bases). The DNA for the CDR3 is TGTGCCAGCAGTGGAGGAGGGCCGTCAGAGACCCAGTACTTC. Its translation is CASSGGGPSETQYF.